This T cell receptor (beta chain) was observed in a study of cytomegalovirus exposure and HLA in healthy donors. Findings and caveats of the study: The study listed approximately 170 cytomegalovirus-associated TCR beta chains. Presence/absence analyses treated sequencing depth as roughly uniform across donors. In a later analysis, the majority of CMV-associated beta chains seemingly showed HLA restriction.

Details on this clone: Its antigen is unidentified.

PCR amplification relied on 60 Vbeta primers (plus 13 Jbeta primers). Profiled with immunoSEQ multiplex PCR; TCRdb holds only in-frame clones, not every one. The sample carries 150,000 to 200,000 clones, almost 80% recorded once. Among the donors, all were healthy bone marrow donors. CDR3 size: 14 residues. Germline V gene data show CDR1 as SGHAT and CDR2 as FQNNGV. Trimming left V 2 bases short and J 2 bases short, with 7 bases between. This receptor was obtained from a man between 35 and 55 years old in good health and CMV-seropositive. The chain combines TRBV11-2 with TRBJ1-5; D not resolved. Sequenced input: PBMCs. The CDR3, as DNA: TGTGCCAGCAGCTTAAACTCGGGCAATCAGCCCCAGCATTTT. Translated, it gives CASSLNSGNQPQHF.